These T cell receptor gamma chains were read from a single sample in a study of gammadelta T cells in human blood. TCRdb reprocessed the RT-PCR reads through CATT. The table includes fewer than 300 gamma-chain clones, 1% to 1.5% detected once. Input material: non-Vgamma9Vdelta2 gamma-delta T cells from infant blood. The receptors come from a human donor. CDR3s leave out the opening cysteine and the closing phenylalanine or tryptophan. The order of the fields is J gene, V gene, CDR3 protein.

J: TRGJ1/TRGJ2
V: TRGV4
CDR3: ATWDGPYYKKL

J: TRGJP2
V: TRGV3
CDR3: ATWDRPCDWIKT

J: TRGJP2
V: TRGV4
CDR3: ATWASSSDWIKT

J: TRGJ1/TRGJ2
V: TRGV9
CDR3: ALWEPLSYYKKL

J: TRGJ1/TRGJ2
V: TRGV8
CDR3: ATRDRDPYKKL

J: TRGJ1/TRGJ2
V: TRGV2
CDR3: ATWDGQDYKKL

J: TRGJP1
V: TRGV9
CDR3: ALLDPSSSYTTGWFKI

J: TRGJ1/TRGJ2
V: TRGV8
CDR3: ATWNYYKKL

J: TRGJ1/TRGJ2
V: TRGV10
CDR3: AAWDYKKL

J: TRGJ1/TRGJ2
V: TRGV2
CDR3: ATWDPKTKSDKKL

J: TRGJ1/TRGJ2
V: TRGV4
CDR3: ATWAYYYKKL

J: TRGJ1/TRGJ2
V: TRGV4
CDR3: ATWGNYYKKL

J: TRGJ1/TRGJ2
V: TRGV4
CDR3: ATWDGPLGYKKL

J: TRGJ1/TRGJ2
V: TRGV5
CDR3: ATWDRPTRIYYKKL

J: TRGJ1/TRGJ2
V: TRGV9
CDR3: ALWEVLYYKKL

J: TRGJP1
V: TRGV4
CDR3: ATWDGFGWFKI